The 24 T cell receptor beta chains below were found in one sample sequenced in a study of cytomegalovirus exposure and HLA in healthy donors. Primers included in the PCR were 60 Vbeta and 13 Jbeta primers. This table comes from immunoSEQ multiplex PCR, and its TCRdb copy is limited to in-frame clones, with some not included. The table has about 100,000 clones, about 70% seen once. The sample comprised PBMCs. The receptors derive from a female donor in good health and CMV-seropositive.

The chain combines TRBV9 with TRBJ2-7, with 11 positions matching TRBD2. The trim removed 0 bases at V and 5 bases at J, leaving 4 bases unmatched. The CDR3 is 15 residues long. Germline V gene data show CDR1 as SGDLS and CDR2 as YYNGEE. In DNA, the CDR3 is TGTGCCAGCAGCGTAGATACTAGCGGGAGCCACGAGCAGTACTTC. Translation: CASSVDTSGSHEQYF. Variable domain in full (rest from reference TRBV9 and TRBJ2-7): DSGVTQTPKHLITATGQRVTLRCSPRSGDLSVYWYQQSLDQGLQFLIQYYNGEERAKGNILERFSAQQFPDLHSELNLSSLELGDSALYFCASSVDTSGSHEQYFGPGTRLTVT.

This sequence joins TRBV5-8 and TRBJ1-2; maybe TRBD1 (6 bases). Trimming took off 1 base at V and 0 bases at J, with 10 bases between the two ends. Per the germline V gene, CDR1 is SGHTS and CDR2 is YDEGEE. The CDR3 has 15 amino acids. The CDR3 DNA follows: TGTGCCAGCAGCTTGTACAGGGATCCTAACTATGGCTACACCTTC. It yields the protein CASSLYRDPNYGYTF.

This clone was observed a single time. The chain recombines TRBV7-3 with TRBJ2-1, with D perhaps matching TRBD1 (5 bases). Germline V CDR1 and CDR2: SGHTA, FQGTGA. CDR3 size: 13 residues. V was shortened by 4 bases and J by 7 bases, with 11 bases between the two germline ends. The chain's CDR3 is CASSWQRQNEQFF. In DNA, the CDR3 is TGTGCCAGCAGCTGGCAGAGACAGAATGAGCAGTTCTTC.

This rearrangement joins TRBV7-6 to TRBJ1-1; TRBD1 matches 7 bases. CDR3 length equals 14 residues. V was pared by 2 bases and J by 1 base, with 1 base of the junction left unmatched. In germline, CDR1 is SGHVS, CDR2 FNYEAQ. The CDR3 reads CASSLRGPNTEAFF. In DNA, the CDR3 is TGTGCCAGCAGCTTAAGGGGGCCGAACACTGAAGCTTTCTTT.

This chain connects TRBV9 to TRBJ1-2; D possibly corresponds to TRBD1 (6 bases). Trimming stripped 3 bases from V and 1 base from J, with 7 bases between. The CDR3 spans 13 residues. Germline CDR1 SGDLS, CDR2 YYNGEE. The CDR3 DNA reads as TGTGCCAGCAGCGGGACAGATAACTATGGCTACACCTTC. This codes for CASSGTDNYGYTF.

This clone was recorded once. The chain carries TRBV7-2 and TRBJ2-5; TRBD2 aligns across 8 bases. The trim removed 5 bases at V and 5 bases at J, leaving 10 bases unmatched. This CDR3 contains 15 residues. In germline, CDR1 is SGHTA, CDR2 FQGNSA. The CDR3 sequence: CASSLGGGRGETQYF. CDR3 DNA: TGTGCCAGCAGCCTCGGGGGGGGGCGTGGGGAGACCCAGTACTTC.

The rearrangement uses TRBV2 and TRBJ2-7; 8 bases align to TRBD2. The J segment lost 2 bases and the V segment lost 5 bases, leaving 2 bases of the junction unmatched. This CDR3 has 13 amino acids. Germline V CDR1 and CDR2: SNHLY, FYNNEI. In DNA, the CDR3 is TGTGCCAGCAGTCCGGGACTAGCCTACGAGCAGTACTTC. Amino acids: CASSPGLAYEQYF.

In DNA form, the CDR3 reads TGTGCCAGCAGCACGAGCGGGGGGGCCTACAATGAGCAGTTCTTC. This encodes CASSTSGGAYNEQFF. The rearrangement links TRBV9 to TRBJ2-1, with 10 bases lining up with TRBD2. The ends lost 4 bases at V and 2 bases at J; junction bases unmatched: 3. The germline V gene has CDR1 SGDLS and CDR2 YYNGEE. This CDR3 is 15 amino acids long.

The table lists this clone with a count of one. V usage is TRBV6-4 and J usage is TRBJ2-7; possible D gene TRBD1, 6 bases. CDR3 length equals 15 residues. Germline loops: CDR1 MRHNA, CDR2 SNTAGT. V lost 0 bases and J lost 2, with 11 bases in between. In nucleotides, the CDR3 is TGTGCCAGCAGTGACTCGAAACAGGGACCCTACGAGCAGTACTTC. This translates into CASSDSKQGPYEQYF.

The chain recombines TRBV11-2 with TRBJ2-7, with a tentative D call TRBD1 (6 bases). In germline, CDR1 is SGHAT, CDR2 FQNNGV. The CDR3 totals 13 residues. Deletions cut 6 bases from V and 4 bases from J, with 13 bases between. CDR3 DNA sequence: TGTGCCAGCAGTTCCACAGGGTTTTACGAGCAGTACTTC. Amino acids: CASSSTGFYEQYF.

There are a few counts of this clone. J is TRBJ2-7 and V is TRBV7-9, with 12 bases lining up with TRBD2. The J segment lost 3 bases and the V segment lost 5 bases, leaving 17 bases of the junction unmatched. The germline gives CDR1 SEHNR, CDR2 FQNEAQ (reference sequence). This CDR3 is 19 amino acids long. The CDR3 sequence: CASSPLLLLAGGSVYEQYF. CDR3 DNA sequence: TGTGCCAGCAGCCCGCTCCTCTTACTAGCGGGGGGTAGTGTCTACGAGCAGTACTTC.

V and J are TRBV5-4 and TRBJ2-5, with D perhaps TRBD1 (5 bases). Deletions cut 3 bases from V and 5 bases from J, with 14 bases between. Per the germline V gene, CDR1 is SGHNT and CDR2 is YYREEE (reference sequence). The length of the CDR3 is 14 residues. The CDR3 region has the DNA TGTGCCAGCAGCTCCCCGACAGAGGAGGAGACCCAGTACTTC. It yields the protein CASSSPTEEETQYF.

A remark on this clone: This same CDR3 is encoded by further DNA sequences in the sample. The gene calls are TRBV5-4 and TRBJ1-1; unclear D gene. The germline CDR1 and CDR2 sequences are SGHNT and YYREEE (reference sequence). The CDR3 covers 12 residues. V was shortened by 0 bases and J by 3 bases, with 3 bases between the two germline ends. CDR3 sequence reads: CASSLADTEAFF. The CDR3 region has the DNA TGTGCCAGCAGCTTGGCTGACACTGAAGCTTTCTTT.

V and J are TRBV2 and TRBJ2-3, with 13 nucleotides matching TRBD2. The CDR3 loop spans 16 amino acids. CDR1 SNHLY and CDR2 FYNNEI come from the germline V gene. Trimming at V came to 4 bases and at J to 5 bases, leaving 6 bases not matched to a gene. The CDR3 DNA sequence: TGTGCCAGCAGTGTTACTAGCGGGGGGGCAGGAGATACGCAGTATTTT. Amino acids: CASSVTSGGAGDTQYF.

The chain joins TRBV9 to TRBJ2-1; 11 bases line up with TRBD2. CDR3 length: 14 residues. The J segment lost 7 bases and the V segment lost 5 bases, leaving 5 bases of the junction unmatched. Germline CDR1 SGDLS, CDR2 YYNGEE. The CDR3 protein is CASSSSGGWNEQFF. For the CDR3, the DNA is TGTGCCAGCAGTTCTAGCGGGGGGTGGAATGAGCAGTTCTTC.

The CDR3 sequence is CASSSPGDVYTF. CDR3 sequence (DNA): TGTGCCAGCAGTTCGCCAGGGGACGTCTACACCTTC. This sequence joins TRBV28 and TRBJ1-2; perhaps TRBD1 as D (6 bases). The V gene lost 4 bases and the J gene lost 10 bases, with 13 bases spanning the gap. Germline CDR1 MDHEN, CDR2 SYDVKM. This CDR3 comprises 12 residues.

The gene calls are TRBV28 and TRBJ1-1; the D gene is possibly TRBD1 (5 bases). Germline V gene data show CDR1 as MDHEN and CDR2 as SYDVKM. Trimming removed 2 bases at V and 9 bases at J, with 10 bases between. The CDR3 covers 12 residues. The DNA for the CDR3 is TGTGCCAGCAGTTTAGTCAGGGTTCAAGCTTTCTTT. This gives the protein CASSLVRVQAFF.

V gene TRBV5-6 combines with J gene TRBJ1-1, with 8 bases aligning to TRBD1. The V gene's germline CDR1 is SGHDT and CDR2 YYEEEE. Trimming at V came to 4 bases and at J to 2 bases, leaving 10 bases not matched to a gene. There are 16 residues in the CDR3. CDR3 protein: CASSRPLRGLNTEAFF. CDR3 nucleotide sequence: TGTGCCAGCAGCCGCCCCCTCAGGGGGCTCAACACTGAAGCTTTCTTT. Full variable domain (remainder filled in from reference TRBV5-6 and TRBJ1-1): DAGVTQSPTHLIKTRGQQVTLRCSPKSGHDTVSWYQQALGQGPQFIFQYYEEEERQRGNFPDRFSGHQFPNYSSELNVNALLLGDSALYLCASSRPLRGLNTEAFFGQGTRLTVV.

This clone occurred a few times. CDR3 coding DNA: TGTGCCACCCAATACGCGGCAGGGTCCCCCTACGAGCAGTACTTC. It encodes CATQYAAGSPYEQYF. V is TRBV6-1 and J is TRBJ2-7; tentative D call: TRBD1 (5 bases). V gave up 10 bases and J gave up 2 bases, with 21 bases separating them. This CDR3 has 15 amino acids. Germline CDR1 is MNHNS and CDR2 is SASEGT.

This clone appeared a single time. The chain employs TRBV4-2 and TRBJ1-2, with D maybe TRBD1 (5 bases). The length of the CDR3 is 15 residues. V lost 4 bases, J lost 4 bases, and 16 bases lay in between. From germline, CDR1 is LGHNA and CDR2 YNFKEQ. The CDR3 bases are TGTGCCAGCAGCCTAGGGGAGGACCAGATCTATGGCTACACCTTC. Translation gives CASSLGEDQIYGYTF.

The rearrangement uses TRBV7-2 and TRBJ2-3, with 7 nucleotides matching TRBD1. With 5 bases clipped from V and 3 bases from J, the junction kept 5 bases outside the gene matches. CDR3 length: 14 amino acids. Germline values: CDR1 SGHTA, CDR2 FQGNSA. The CDR3 DNA follows: TGTGCCAGCAGCCCCGGGACAGTGACAGATACGCAGTATTTT. Its translation: CASSPGTVTDTQYF.

The chain recombines TRBV28 with TRBJ1-5; D may be TRBD1 (5 bases). CDR1 and CDR2 (germline): MDHEN, SYDVKM. The CDR3 runs to 15 residues. Trimming shortened V by 4 bases and J by 4 bases, and 14 bases separated the two germline ends. Here the CDR3 reads CASSSPTARNQPQHF. For the CDR3, the DNA is TGTGCCAGCAGTTCGCCGACAGCACGGAATCAGCCCCAGCATTTT.

The chain couples TRBV10-1 to TRBJ2-1; possibly TRBD1 for D (6 bases). Germline CDR1 and CDR2: WNHNN and SYGVQD (reference sequence). This CDR3 has 15 residues. V lost 6 bases and J lost 1, with 13 bases in between. CDR3 in amino acids: CASSTGSGSYNEQFF. As DNA, the CDR3 is TGCGCCAGCAGCACAGGGAGCGGATCCTACAATGAGCAGTTCTTC.

This clone was picked up a small number of times. The J gene is TRBJ2-1, the V gene TRBV19; 7 bases map to TRBD2. Germline V gene lookup returns CDR1 LNHDA and CDR2 SQIVND (reference sequence). Trimming at V came to 3 bases and at J to 7 bases, leaving 9 bases not matched to a gene. This CDR3 is 15 amino acids long. The CDR3 region is CASSMGRAGENEQFF. The CDR3 DNA is TGTGCCAGTAGTATGGGACGGGCGGGAGAAAATGAGCAGTTCTTC.